The 29 T cell receptor beta chains below all came from one sample that was sequenced in a study of early stage breast cancer tumors. Some clones are missing from TCRdb's copy, which holds only in-frame ones; the method was immunoSEQ multiplex PCR. Among tens of thousands of clones listed, almost 75% were seen once. The sequencing input was blood. All receptors derive from a person aged 35 to 50 with breast cancer.

The chain uses TRBV7-2 and TRBJ1-2, with D perhaps TRBD1 (5 bases). CDR3 length: 15 amino acids. V shed 3 bases and J shed 5 bases, with 16 bases lying between them. CDR1 is SGHTA and CDR2 is FQGNSA in the germline V gene. The CDR3 spells CASSFWQGIGYGYTF. CDR3 nucleotide sequence: TGTGCCAGCAGCTTTTGGCAGGGAATCGGGTATGGCTACACCTTC.

The chain recombines TRBV4-1 with TRBJ2-7; TRBD1 agrees at 11 bases. The germline V gene has CDR1 MGHRA and CDR2 YSYEKL. V shed 4 bases, J shed 2 bases, and the junction held 1 base outside the gene matches. The CDR3 is made up of 14 amino acids. The CDR3 protein is CASSPGQGAYEQYF. For the CDR3, the DNA is TGCGCCAGCAGCCCGGGACAGGGGGCCTACGAGCAGTACTTC.

The chain has TRBV13 and TRBJ2-1; the match to TRBD1 covers 9 bases. This CDR3 is 14 amino acids long. The trim removed 5 bases at V and 5 bases at J, leaving 4 bases unmatched. CDR1 is PRHDT and CDR2 is FYEKMQ in the germline V gene (reference sequence). The CDR3 bases are TGTGCCAGCAGCCACCGGGACAGGGACAATGAGCAGTTCTTC. Translation gives CASSHRDRDNEQFF. Combining the CDR3 with reference TRBV13 and TRBJ2-1 gives the whole variable domain AAGVIQSPRHLIKEKRETATLKCYPIPRHDTVYWYQQGPGQDPQFLISFYEKMQSDKGSIPDRFSAQQFSDYHSELNMSSLELGDSALYFCASSHRDRDNEQFFGPGTRLTVL.

The chain links TRBV29-1 to TRBJ2-3; D may correspond to TRBD1 or TRBD2 (5 bases each). The CDR3 runs to 15 residues. Germline CDR1 SQVTM, CDR2 ANQGSEA. V lost 7 bases, J lost 2 bases, and 19 bases lay in between. This CDR3 is CSAAEGRIATDTQYF. The CDR3 bases are TGCAGCGCCGCCGAGGGGCGGATCGCCACAGATACGCAGTATTTT.

The chain uses TRBV6-1 and TRBJ1-1, with 7 bases matching TRBD1. This CDR3 comprises 14 residues. The germline gives CDR1 MNHNS, CDR2 SASEGT. After removal of 7 bases from V and 3 bases from J, the junction contained 8 bases not matched to a gene. CDR3 amino acids: CASTLTGWYTEAFF. The DNA for the CDR3 is TGTGCCAGCACTCTGACAGGGTGGTACACTGAAGCTTTCTTT.

The rearrangement uses TRBV7-3 and TRBJ2-3, with 10 positions matching TRBD2. This CDR3 has 16 amino acids. V was pared by 2 bases and J by 5 bases, with 7 bases of the junction left unmatched. Germline V gene data show CDR1 as SGHTA and CDR2 as FQGTGA. The CDR3 DNA reads TGTGCCAGCAGCTTAGGAGCGGGAGGGCCGCAAGATACGCAGTATTTT. Residues: CASSLGAGGPQDTQYF.

V usage is TRBV30 and J usage is TRBJ2-1; D unresolved. This CDR3 has 11 amino acids. In germline, CDR1 is GTSNPN, CDR2 SVGIG (reference sequence). Trimming stripped 2 bases from V and 7 bases from J, with 6 bases between. This chain's CDR3 is CAWSNNNEQFF. CDR3 DNA sequence: TGTGCCTGGAGTAATAATAATGAGCAGTTCTTC. Full variable domain (missing parts from reference TRBV30 and TRBJ2-1): SQTIHQWPATLVQPVGSPLSLECTVEGTSNPNLYWYRQAAGRGLQLLFYSVGIGQISSEVPQNLSASRPQDRQFILSSKKLLLSDSGFYLCAWSNNNEQFFGPGTRLTVL.

The chain links TRBV7-9 to TRBJ2-6, with D maybe TRBD1 (5 bases). This CDR3 is built from 17 residues. Per germline, CDR1 SEHNR and CDR2 FQNEAQ (reference sequence). Deletions cut 1 base from V and 0 bases from J, with 10 bases between. This CDR3 is CASSLGLGHSGANVLTF. DNA of the CDR3: TGTGCCAGCAGCTTAGGATTGGGGCACTCTGGGGCCAACGTCCTGACTTTC.

This rearrangement joins TRBV2 to TRBJ2-2; D call uncertain. The V and J ends lost 7 bases and 6 bases respectively, with 9 bases between them. The V gene's germline CDR1 is SNHLY and CDR2 FYNNEI. The CDR3 runs to 12 residues. CDR3 loop: CASTLNSGELFF. The CDR3 DNA reads TGTGCCAGCACCTTAAATTCCGGGGAGCTGTTTTTT.

The chain is built from TRBV27 and TRBJ2-7; maybe TRBD2 (5 bases). V lost 0 bases, J lost 3 bases, and 9 bases lay in between. The CDR3 spans 14 residues. Germline CDR1 reads MNHEY; CDR2 reads SMNVEV (reference sequence). The DNA of the CDR3 is TGTGCCAGCAGTTTATCGAGGGATAGCTACGAGCAGTACTTC. As protein: CASSLSRDSYEQYF.

This chain uses TRBV5-1 with TRBJ1-4, with TRBD1 matching 9 bases. The germline gives CDR1 SGHRS, CDR2 YFSETQ. The CDR3 runs 16 residues. V trimming: 1 base; J trimming: 4 bases; junction bases outside the gene matches: 5. CDR3: CASSLLGTGLNEKLFF. CDR3 nucleotides: TGCGCCAGCAGCTTGCTCGGGACAGGGCTTAATGAAAAACTGTTTTTT.

V gene TRBV7-9 combines with J gene TRBJ2-3; D remains unclear. Germline V CDR1 and CDR2: SEHNR, FQNEAQ (reference sequence). This CDR3 region has 14 residues. Trimming removed 4 bases from V and 2 bases from J, with 10 bases in between. The CDR3, as DNA: TGTGCCAGCAGCTGGGCCGGAGACACAGATACGCAGTATTTT. It yields the protein CASSWAGDTDTQYF.

The gene calls are TRBV15 and TRBJ2-3; D unclear. The germline gives CDR1 LNHNV, CDR2 YYDKDF (reference sequence). The CDR3 runs 16 residues. Trimming pared 1 base from V and 0 bases from J, leaving 11 bases between. CDR3 DNA: TGTGCCACCAGCAGAGCAGCATCCTGGAGCACAGATACGCAGTATTTT. It translates to CATSRAASWSTDTQYF.

The chain is built from TRBV2 and TRBJ2-7; 7 bases map to TRBD1. There are 14 residues in the CDR3. Trimming at V came to 3 bases and at J to 4 bases, leaving 6 bases not matched to a gene. The germline gives CDR1 SNHLY, CDR2 FYNNEI. The CDR3 reads CASSDRGNWYEQYF. In DNA, the CDR3 is TGTGCCAGCAGTGACAGGGGGAATTGGTACGAGCAGTACTTC.

V and J are TRBV5-1 and TRBJ2-1; TRBD1 is a possible D gene (5 bases). With 0 bases removed from V and 0 bases from J, the gap between germline ends came to 7 bases. The CDR3 covers 15 residues. CDR1 and CDR2 from the germline V gene are SGHRS and YFSETQ. The CDR3: CASSLEDSSYNEQFF. The DNA for the CDR3 is TGCGCCAGCAGCTTGGAAGACAGCTCCTACAATGAGCAGTTCTTC.

The chain carries TRBV5-1 and TRBJ2-3, with TRBD1 as a possible D gene (6 bases). Trimming cost V 0 bases and J 4 bases, with 12 bases left between them. Germline values: CDR1 SGHRS, CDR2 YFSETQ. The CDR3 loop spans 15 amino acids. CDR3 residues: CASSLEQGGPDTQYF. The CDR3 DNA is TGCGCCAGCAGCTTGGAACAGGGCGGTCCAGATACGCAGTATTTT. Supplemented by reference TRBV5-1 and TRBJ2-3, the full variable domain reads KAGVTQTPRYLIKTRGQQVTLSCSPISGHRSVSWYQQTPGQGLQFLFEYFSETQRNKGNFPGRFSGRQFSNSRSEMNVSTLELGDSALYLCASSLEQGGPDTQYFGPGTRLTVL.

This chain joins TRBV6-1 and TRBJ2-7; unclear D gene. CDR1 MNHNS and CDR2 SASEGT come from the germline V gene. The CDR3 sequence is 15 residues long. With 3 bases removed from V and 5 bases from J, the gap between germline ends came to 17 bases. CDR3 sequence (DNA): TGTGCCAGCAGTGATAAAAGCTTGGGGTTGGACGAGCAGTACTTC. Amino acids: CASSDKSLGLDEQYF.

The V and J genes are TRBV11-3 and TRBJ2-1; D ambiguous. The germline V and J ends were trimmed by 0 bases and 6 bases, with 12 bases remaining between them. The CDR3 sequence is 15 residues long. Germline values: CDR1 SGHNT, CDR2 YENEEA. Here the CDR3 reads CASSLDGLRTNEQFF. The CDR3 DNA sequence: TGTGCCAGCAGCTTAGATGGTCTACGGACCAATGAGCAGTTCTTC.

This CDR3 reads CASSLPPRTGVYEQYF. The CDR3 DNA sequence: TGTGCCAGCAGTTTACCACCGAGGACAGGAGTCTACGAGCAGTACTTC. The V and J genes are TRBV28 and TRBJ2-7; TRBD1 aligns across 7 bases. V was clipped by 2 bases and J by 3 bases; unmatched bases: 10. The length of the CDR3 is 16 residues. Germline assignment: CDR1 MDHEN and CDR2 SYDVKM.

The chain employs TRBV7-2 and TRBJ2-1; D not resolved. Germline V gene data show CDR1 as SGHTA and CDR2 as FQGNSA. V was clipped by 7 bases and J by 10 bases, with 8 bases between them. This CDR3 comprises 10 residues. CDR3 DNA: TGTGCCAGCAACTCCGGGGAGCAGTTCTTC. Translation gives CASNSGEQFF.

The V and J genes are TRBV5-6 and TRBJ2-5, with TRBD1 as a possible D gene (5 bases). From germline, CDR1 is SGHDT and CDR2 YYEEEE. This CDR3 is built from 14 residues. Trimming took 1 base from V and 3 from J, leaving 10 bases between them. The DNA for the CDR3 is TGTGCCAGCAGCTTGAAGGGGATAGAAGAGACCCAGTACTTC. This encodes CASSLKGIEETQYF.

The chain employs TRBV7-8 and TRBJ2-1; the D gene could be TRBD1 or TRBD2 (6 bases each). Germline V gives CDR1 SGHVS, CDR2 FQNEAQ. The CDR3 has 16 amino acids. Trimming pared 1 base from V and 7 bases from J, leaving 17 bases between. As DNA, the CDR3 is TGTGCCAGCAGCTTAGTTGGGGGCGCTGGGGGGAATGAGCAGTTCTTC. Amino acids: CASSLVGGAGGNEQFF.

This clone was observed a handful of times. The V gene is TRBV4-3, the J gene TRBJ1-2; D uncertain. Deletions cut 1 base from V and 4 bases from J, with 7 bases between. The CDR3 runs to 13 residues. Looked up from germline, CDR1 is LGHNA and CDR2 is YSLEER. CDR3 sequence (DNA): TGCGCCAGCAGCCAAGGTGGTGGCTATGGCTACACCTTC. Translating it yields CASSQGGGYGYTF.

The chain is built from TRBV2 and TRBJ1-3; D gene unclear. This CDR3 comprises 15 residues. Trimming removed 7 bases at V and 0 bases at J, with 13 bases between. Germline assignment: CDR1 SNHLY and CDR2 FYNNEI. CDR3 DNA: TGTGCCAGCATTAACGTCCCGGACTCTGGAAACACCATATATTTT. It translates to CASINVPDSGNTIYF.

V usage is TRBV19 and J usage is TRBJ1-1; maybe TRBD1 (5 bases). This CDR3 contains 15 residues. V was cut by 7 bases and J by 2 bases, with 17 bases left in between. The germline gives CDR1 LNHDA, CDR2 SQIVND (reference sequence). This CDR3 is CASIREEGENTEAFF. The CDR3 region has the DNA TGTGCCAGTATTCGGGAAGAAGGGGAAAACACTGAAGCTTTCTTT.

The gene calls are TRBV6-6 and TRBJ1-2, with D maybe TRBD1 (6 bases). The CDR3 loop spans 15 amino acids. Trimming removed 6 bases at V and 2 bases at J, with 16 bases between. Per the germline V gene, CDR1 is MNHNY and CDR2 is SVGAGI (reference sequence). CDR3 amino acids: CASSPGARANYGYTF. The DNA of the CDR3 is TGTGCCAGCAGCCCGGGGGCCAGGGCCAACTATGGCTACACCTTC.

The CDR3 coding sequence is TGCGCCAGCAGCATCGAGAGGAACTATGGCTACACCTTC. Its protein is CASSIERNYGYTF. The chain combines TRBV5-1 with TRBJ1-2; D not certain. In germline, CDR1 is SGHRS, CDR2 YFSETQ. There are 13 residues in the CDR3. V was clipped by 4 bases and J by 2 bases, with 9 bases between them.

The chain employs TRBV6-5 and TRBJ1-2; D is ambiguous. V was trimmed by 4 bases and J by 8 bases, leaving 14 bases between them. Germline assignment: CDR1 MNHEY and CDR2 SVGAGI. This CDR3 region has 13 residues. CDR3 nucleotides: TGTGCCAGCAGTTTGGTGGAGGGTATAGGCTACACCTTC. This sequence encodes CASSLVEGIGYTF.

The chain employs TRBV5-1 and TRBJ2-2; D remains ambiguous. This CDR3 region has 16 residues. V was clipped by 0 bases and J by 6 bases, with 15 bases between them. CDR1 is SGHRS, CDR2 YFSETQ, per germline. CDR3 loop: CASSLGPTVGPGELFF. The CDR3 nucleotides are TGCGCCAGCAGCTTGGGACCCACAGTGGGTCCCGGGGAGCTGTTTTTT.